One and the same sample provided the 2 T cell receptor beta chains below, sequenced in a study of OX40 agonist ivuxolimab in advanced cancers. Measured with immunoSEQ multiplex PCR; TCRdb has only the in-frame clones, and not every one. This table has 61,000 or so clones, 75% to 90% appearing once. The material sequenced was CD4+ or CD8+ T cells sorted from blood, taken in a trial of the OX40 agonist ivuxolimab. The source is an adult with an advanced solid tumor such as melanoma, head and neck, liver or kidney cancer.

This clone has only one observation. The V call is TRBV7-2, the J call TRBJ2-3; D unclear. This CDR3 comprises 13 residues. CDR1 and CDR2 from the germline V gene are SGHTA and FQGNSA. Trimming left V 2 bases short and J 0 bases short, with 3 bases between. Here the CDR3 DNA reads TGTGCCAGCAGCTTATCCAGCACAGATACGCAGTATTTT. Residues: CASSLSSTDTQYF.

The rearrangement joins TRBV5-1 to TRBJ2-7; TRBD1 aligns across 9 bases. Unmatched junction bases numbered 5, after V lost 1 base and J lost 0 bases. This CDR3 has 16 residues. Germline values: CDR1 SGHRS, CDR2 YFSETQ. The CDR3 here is CASSLPRDRDSYEQYF. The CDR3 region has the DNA TGCGCCAGCAGCTTGCCCCGGGACAGGGACTCCTACGAGCAGTACTTC.